The clone carrying this T cell receptor beta chain was seen only a few times. As yet, its antigen is unknown. The CDR3 runs to 15 residues. J was trimmed by 5 bases and V by 2 bases; bases with no gene match: 6. TCRdb itself ran the 5' RACE reads through MiXCR, one entry per CDR3 protein. This sample yields about 250,000 distinct CDR3 sequences, of which 30% to 35% are seen a single time; roughly 4% belongs to the top ten. This entry comes from a study of CD8 T cells in ankylosing spondylitis. Study conclusions and caveats: For ankylosing spondylitis blood, a TCR beta motif of several highly homologous variants appeared characteristic.

The clonotype originates from a male donor with ankylosing spondylitis or in good health (not recorded which). Source material: blood, either unsorted or a sorted T cell fraction (not recorded which). The chain joins TRBV12-3 or TRBV12-4 to TRBJ2-7; TRBD2 matches 10 bases. Here the CDR3 DNA reads TGTGCCAGCAGTTTATCAGCGGGGGGGCCCAACGAGCAGTACTTC. Its translation: CASSLSAGGPNEQYF.